These 31 T cell receptor beta chains came from one sample sequenced in a study of cytomegalovirus exposure and HLA in healthy donors. The PCR was carried out with 60 Vbeta primers and 13 Jbeta primers. Using immunoSEQ multiplex PCR, the repertoire was profiled, and TCRdb retains in-frame clones only, with some absent. The listing contains around 120,000 clones. Sequencing was done on a sample of PBMCs. The receptors were gathered from a man aged 18 to 30 in good health and CMV-seronegative.

The chain is built from TRBV6-5 and TRBJ1-2; the D gene is possibly TRBD1 (5 bases). Germline CDR1 reads MNHEY; CDR2 reads SVGAGI. CDR3 size: 14 residues. V shed 8 bases and J shed 0 bases, with 13 bases lying between them. In DNA form, the CDR3 reads TGTGCCAGCGCCCCGACAGTCCCTAACTATGGCTACACCTTC. Amino acids: CASAPTVPNYGYTF.

The chain has TRBV18 and TRBJ1-1, with a possible D match to TRBD1 (5 bases). Germline CDR1 KGHSH, CDR2 LQKENI. The CDR3 is 13 amino acids. The ends were cut back, 2 bases at V and 10 bases at J, with 14 bases in the middle. CDR3 sequence reads: CASSPAGTRGAFF. The CDR3 coding sequence is TGTGCCAGCTCACCAGCCGGGACTCGAGGAGCTTTCTTT.

This chain uses TRBV6-1 with TRBJ1-1, with a tentative D call TRBD1 (6 bases). The CDR3 is made up of 14 amino acids. V lost 8 bases and J lost 4, with 17 bases in between. Germline CDR1 reads MNHNS; CDR2 reads SASEGT. The CDR3 protein is CASGRGRVGTEAFF. The CDR3 coding sequence is TGTGCCAGCGGCAGGGGTCGGGTGGGCACTGAAGCTTTCTTT.

The chain links TRBV6-5 to TRBJ1-2; TRBD1 aligns across 11 bases. V lost 5 bases, J lost 3 bases, and 8 bases stayed unmatched. The germline V gene has CDR1 MNHEY and CDR2 SVGAGI. CDR3 length: 16 residues. CDR3: CASSNLPGQGDYGYTF. CDR3 in DNA: TGTGCCAGCAGTAACTTACCGGGACAGGGGGACTATGGCTACACCTTC.

The chain carries TRBV19 and TRBJ2-7; 9 bases are a match to TRBD1. Germline CDR1 LNHDA, CDR2 SQIVND (reference sequence). This CDR3 has 15 residues. The junction had 6 bases not matched to a gene; V was cut back by 3 bases and J by 3 bases. CDR3 region: CASSIAPTGGYEQYF. CDR3 nucleotides: TGTGCCAGTAGTATTGCCCCGACAGGGGGCTACGAGCAGTACTTC.

The J gene is TRBJ1-4, the V gene TRBV30; D is perhaps TRBD1 (6 bases). This CDR3 has 12 amino acids. From germline, CDR1 is GTSNPN and CDR2 SVGIG (reference sequence). V dropped 3 bases and J dropped 11 bases, with 13 bases sitting between them. The CDR3 nucleotides read TGTGCCTGGAGCGAGGGGGAAAACAAACTGTTTTTT. Protein sequence: CAWSEGENKLFF. Supplemented by reference TRBV30 and TRBJ1-4, the full variable domain reads SQTIHQWPATLVQPVGSPLSLECTVEGTSNPNLYWYRQAAGRGLQLLFYSVGIGQISSEVPQNLSASRPQDRQFILSSKKLLLSDSGFYLCAWSEGENKLFFGSGTQLSVL.

The chain links TRBV19 to TRBJ1-4; TRBD1 is a possible D gene (5 bases). The germline CDR1 and CDR2 sequences are LNHDA and SQIVND (reference sequence). This CDR3 spans 13 amino acids. V shed 7 bases and J shed 4 bases, with 10 bases lying between them. The CDR3 DNA follows: TGTGCCAGTATTAGCAGGGATAATGAAAAACTGTTTTTT. Translated, it gives CASISRDNEKLFF.

This sequence joins TRBV25-1 and TRBJ1-2, with a possible D match to TRBD1 (6 bases). The germline V gene has CDR1 MGHDK and CDR2 SYGVNS. The CDR3 extends over 15 amino acids. Deletions cut 3 bases from V and 6 bases from J, with 17 bases between. As DNA, the CDR3 is TGTGCCAGCAGTGAGCCCGGGACACTTATCGATGGCTACACCTTC. This codes for CASSEPGTLIDGYTF.

The chain recombines TRBV19 with TRBJ1-2; 7 bases are a match to TRBD1. The germline gives CDR1 LNHDA, CDR2 SQIVND (reference sequence). Trimming removed 5 bases from V and 7 bases from J; junction bases left unmatched: 10. The CDR3 has 14 residues. For the CDR3, the DNA is TGTGCCAGTAGTCTTTTACAGGGGATTAGTGGCTACACCTTC. Protein product: CASSLLQGISGYTF.

The V and J genes are TRBV7-9 and TRBJ2-7; D may be TRBD1 (5 bases). Trimming took off 3 bases at V and 7 bases at J, with 10 bases between the two ends. The germline gives CDR1 SEHNR, CDR2 FQNEAQ (reference sequence). CDR3 length: 12 amino acids. The CDR3 sequence is CASSLGPWEQYF. CDR3 bases: TGTGCCAGCAGCTTGGGGCCTTGGGAGCAGTACTTC.

J is TRBJ1-2 and V is TRBV5-1, with 11 bases identical to TRBD1. After removal of 4 bases from V and 7 bases from J, the junction contained 6 bases not matched to a gene. The V gene's germline CDR1 is SGHRS and CDR2 YFSETQ. The CDR3 totals 14 residues. CDR3 coding DNA: TGCGCCAGCAGCCCATCGGACAGGGGGCTTGGCTACACCTTC. Translating gives CASSPSDRGLGYTF.

In DNA form, the CDR3 reads TGTGCCAGCAGCTCCCTGACAGGGTACGGCACTGAAGCTTTCTTT. Translation gives CASSSLTGYGTEAFF. The chain joins TRBV7-9 to TRBJ1-1; 7 bases map to TRBD1. Losses at the gene ends were 4 bases for V and 4 bases for J; bases not matched to a gene: 9. This CDR3 has 15 residues. Germline lookup yields CDR1 SEHNR and CDR2 FQNEAQ (reference sequence).

V is TRBV7-8 and J is TRBJ1-1; D not certain. Between the trimmed V and J ends, which lost 5 bases and 5 bases, there was a span of 6 bases. The CDR3 length is 11 residues. Germline CDR1 SGHVS, CDR2 FQNEAQ. The CDR3, as DNA: TGTGCCAGCAGCCGAGAAACTGAAGCTTTCTTT. Translation: CASSRETEAFF.

This chain joins TRBV5-1 and TRBJ2-2; no clear D gene. The CDR3 runs 15 residues. Trimming cost V 1 base and J 0 bases, with 7 bases left between them. Looked up from germline, CDR1 is SGHRS and CDR2 is YFSETQ. The CDR3 protein is CASSLTASNTGELFF. The CDR3 bases are TGCGCCAGCAGCTTGACAGCCTCGAACACCGGGGAGCTGTTTTTT.

This chain joins TRBV7-3 and TRBJ2-3; 12 positions match TRBD2. The CDR3 totals 17 residues. Germline V gene data show CDR1 as SGHTA and CDR2 as FQGTGA. V dropped 6 bases and J dropped 4; count of bases not matched to a gene: 11. The CDR3 protein is CASSRGLAGSTADTQYF. The DNA for the CDR3 is TGTGCCAGCAGTCGCGGACTAGCGGGGTCTACCGCAGATACGCAGTATTTT.

The V call is TRBV11-2, the J call TRBJ2-7; 10 nucleotides line up with TRBD2. The germline V gene has CDR1 SGHAT and CDR2 FQNNGV. The junction had 4 bases not matched to a gene; V was cut back by 0 bases and J by 5 bases. The CDR3 has 15 residues. The CDR3 here is CASSLDPTSGHEQYF. The CDR3 DNA reads TGTGCCAGCAGCTTAGATCCGACTAGCGGGCACGAGCAGTACTTC.

This clone ranks as medium-sized (0.01 to 0.1%) in terms of frequency. The rearrangement uses TRBV6-1 and TRBJ1-1; D is undetermined. Germline V gene lookup returns CDR1 MNHNS and CDR2 SASEGT. The CDR3 is 14 amino acids. V dropped 1 base and J dropped 5 bases, with 11 bases sitting between them. CDR3 nucleotides: TGTGCCAGCAGTGAAGGCGTTGAGGGAACTGAAGCTTTCTTT. Amino acids: CASSEGVEGTEAFF.

The V gene is TRBV7-2, the J gene TRBJ2-6, with D unresolved. CDR3 length equals 15 residues. Trimming took off 5 bases at V and 0 bases at J, with 8 bases between the two ends. CDR1 is SGHTA and CDR2 is FQGNSA in the germline V gene. In DNA, the CDR3 is TGTGCCAGCAGCCTCTCCAGCTCTGGGGCCAACGTCCTGACTTTC. Its protein product is CASSLSSSGANVLTF. Supplemented by reference TRBV7-2 and TRBJ2-6, the full variable domain reads GAGVSQSPSNKVTEKGKDVELRCDPISGHTALYWYRQSLGQGLEFLIYFQGNSAPDKSGLPSDRFSAERTGGSVSTLTIQRTQQEDSAVYLCASSLSSSGANVLTFGAGSRLTVL.

The rearrangement links TRBV9 to TRBJ2-7; TRBD2 matches 9 bases. With V trimmed by 0 bases and J by 6 bases, 10 bases remained unmatched. The CDR3 contains 16 residues. Germline CDR1 reads SGDLS; CDR2 reads YYNGEE. CDR3 loop: CASSVGTGGGAGEQYF. The CDR3 nucleotides are TGTGCCAGCAGCGTAGGAACTGGCGGGGGGGCCGGCGAGCAGTACTTC. Full variable domain (remainder filled in from reference TRBV9 and TRBJ2-7): DSGVTQTPKHLITATGQRVTLRCSPRSGDLSVYWYQQSLDQGLQFLIQYYNGEERAKGNILERFSAQQFPDLHSELNLSSLELGDSALYFCASSVGTGGGAGEQYFGPGTRLTVT.

The chain couples TRBV29-1 to TRBJ1-1, with no clear D. Germline V gives CDR1 SQVTM, CDR2 ANQGSEA. The CDR3 contains 13 residues. The V and J ends lost 8 bases and 1 base respectively, with 14 bases between them. The CDR3 coding sequence is TGCAGCTCACGCGGAGGGCCGAACACTGAAGCTTTCTTT. It is translated as CSSRGGPNTEAFF.

The chain has TRBV5-1 and TRBJ2-7, with 7 bases lining up with TRBD1. The germline V gene encodes CDR1 SGHRS and CDR2 YFSETQ. The CDR3 spans 16 residues. The junction had 8 bases not matched to a gene; V was cut back by 0 bases and J by 2 bases. CDR3 residues: CASSLASTGKTYEQYF. CDR3 bases: TGCGCCAGCAGCTTGGCCTCGACAGGGAAGACCTACGAGCAGTACTTC.

The chain carries TRBV9 and TRBJ2-5; 7 bases match TRBD2. Per germline, CDR1 SGDLS and CDR2 YYNGEE. Trimming cost V 2 bases and J 1 base; bases outside gene matches: 2. The CDR3 runs to 14 residues. DNA of the CDR3: TGTGCCAGCAGCGTGAGCGGGACCCAAGAGACCCAGTACTTC. Its protein product is CASSVSGTQETQYF.

The chain couples TRBV15 to TRBJ2-5, with TRBD1 as a possible D gene (5 bases). The CDR3 extends over 14 amino acids. V was shortened by 3 bases and J by 1 base, with 9 bases between the two germline ends. The germline CDR1 and CDR2 sequences are LNHNV and YYDKDF (reference sequence). The DNA for the CDR3 is TGTGCCACCAGCAGGGACATCTCCCAAGAGACCCAGTACTTC. Residues: CATSRDISQETQYF. The full variable domain, completed using reference TRBV15 and TRBJ2-5, is DAMVIQNPRYQVTQFGKPVTLSCSQTLNHNVMYWYQQKSSQAPKLLFHYYDKDFNNEADTPDNFQSRRPNTSFCFLDIRSPGLGDTAMYLCATSRDISQETQYFGPGTRLLVL.

About this clone itself: A junction end diverges from the germline sequence, so it may reflect a read error. The rearrangement uses TRBV27 and TRBJ2-1; 8 positions match TRBD1. CDR3 length equals 12 residues. Germline assignment: CDR1 MNHEY and CDR2 SMNVEV (reference sequence). The CDR3 DNA sequence: TGTGCCAGCAGTTTATCCTCGGGACAGGTACTCTTC. This gives the protein CASSLSSGQVLF.

J is TRBJ2-5 and V is TRBV6-1; D possibly corresponds to TRBD1 (6 bases). The ends were cut back, 2 bases at V and 4 bases at J, with 11 bases in the middle. The CDR3 runs 14 residues. CDR1 MNHNS and CDR2 SASEGT come from the germline V gene. CDR3: CASSENRAAETQYF. DNA of the CDR3: TGTGCCAGCAGTGAAAACAGGGCGGCAGAGACCCAGTACTTC.

CDR3 coding DNA: TGCGCCAGCAGCTTGAGGCCAGGGAACAATGAGCAGTTCTTC. It is translated as CASSLRPGNNEQFF. The chain is built from TRBV5-1 and TRBJ2-1, with a weak D call TRBD1 (5 bases). CDR1 and CDR2 (germline): SGHRS, YFSETQ. The CDR3 spans 14 residues. Trimming cost V 1 base and J 5 bases, with 10 bases left between them.

The rearrangement joins TRBV10-3 to TRBJ2-7; D is perhaps TRBD1 (5 bases). Germline CDR1 ENHRY, CDR2 SYGVKD. Deletions cut 9 bases from V and 0 bases from J, with 12 bases between. The length of the CDR3 is 13 residues. The CDR3 sequence is CAISPGHSYEQYF. In DNA form, the CDR3 reads TGTGCCATTTCACCAGGGCACTCCTACGAGCAGTACTTC.

The chain combines TRBV6-6 with TRBJ1-1; 7 nucleotides line up with TRBD1. Losses at the gene ends were 5 bases for V and 4 bases for J; bases not matched to a gene: 7. This CDR3 has 14 residues. Germline V lookup: CDR1 MNHNY, CDR2 SVGAGI (reference sequence). The CDR3, as DNA: TGTGCCAGCAGTAAGTCTTCAGGGGGCACTGAAGCTTTCTTT. Its translation: CASSKSSGGTEAFF.

The chain uses TRBV27 and TRBJ1-5; tentative D call: TRBD1 (6 bases). The CDR3 length is 17 residues. V dropped 6 bases and J dropped 2 bases, with 20 bases sitting between them. Germline V gene lookup returns CDR1 MNHEY and CDR2 SMNVEV (reference sequence). The DNA of the CDR3 is TGTGCCAGCAGGAAAGGCCACAGGGCGGATGGCAATCAGCCCCAGCATTTT. Translating it yields CASRKGHRADGNQPQHF.

The chain links TRBV27 to TRBJ2-1, with 14 bases that match TRBD2. In germline, CDR1 is MNHEY, CDR2 SMNVEV (reference sequence). Trimming removed 6 bases from V and 6 bases from J; junction bases left unmatched: 4. The CDR3 length is 15 residues. This CDR3 is CASRKGLAGVNEQFF. The CDR3, as DNA: TGTGCCAGCAGGAAGGGACTAGCGGGGGTCAATGAGCAGTTCTTC.

Concerning this clone: A read error may produce the germline difference seen at one junction end. This chain links TRBV27 with TRBJ2-1; 9 nucleotides align to TRBD2. There are 17 residues in the CDR3. Germline V lookup: CDR1 MNHEY, CDR2 SMNVEV (reference sequence). The CDR3 region is CASNLSGGGREYNEQFF. DNA of the CDR3: TGTGCCAGCAATTTATCTGGGGGCGGGAGGGAGTACAATGAGCAGTTCTTC.